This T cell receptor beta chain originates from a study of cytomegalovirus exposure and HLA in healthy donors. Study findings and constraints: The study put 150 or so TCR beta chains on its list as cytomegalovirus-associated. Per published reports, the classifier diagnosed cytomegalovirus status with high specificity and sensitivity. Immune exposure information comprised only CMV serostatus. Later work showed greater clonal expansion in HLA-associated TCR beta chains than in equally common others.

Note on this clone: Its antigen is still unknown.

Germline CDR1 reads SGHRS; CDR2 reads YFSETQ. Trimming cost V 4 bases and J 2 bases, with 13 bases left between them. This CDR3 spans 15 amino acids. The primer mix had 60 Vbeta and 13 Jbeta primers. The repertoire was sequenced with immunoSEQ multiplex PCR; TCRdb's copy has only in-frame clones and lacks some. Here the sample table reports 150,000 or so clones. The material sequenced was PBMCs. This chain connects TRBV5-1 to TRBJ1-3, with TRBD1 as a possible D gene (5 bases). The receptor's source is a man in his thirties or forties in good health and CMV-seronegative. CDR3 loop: CASSPRGGPGNTIYF. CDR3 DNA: TGCGCCAGCAGCCCCCGGGGGGGACCTGGAAACACCATATATTTT.